These 16 T cell receptor beta chains were all obtained from the same sample, sequenced in a study of blood T cell repertoires in COVID-19. Clones were read by immunoSEQ multiplex PCR, and TCRdb kept only the in-frame ones, dropping some. The sample carries some 28,000 clones, about 80% recorded once. The sequenced sample was peripheral blood. These receptors all stem from a man between 65 and 79 years old with acute or convalescent COVID-19.

The CDR3: CASNFDRPYEQYF. In DNA, the CDR3 is TGTGCCAGCAACTTCGACAGGCCCTACGAGCAGTACTTC. V gene TRBV6-5 combines with J gene TRBJ2-7, with D possibly being TRBD1 (6 bases). The V gene lost 7 bases and the J gene lost 2 bases, with 12 bases spanning the gap. Germline CDR1 reads MNHEY; CDR2 reads SVGAGI. The length of the CDR3 is 13 residues.

This clone was counted only a few times. The rearrangement links TRBV7-2 to TRBJ1-4; D remains ambiguous. CDR1 and CDR2 from the germline V gene are SGHTA and FQGNSA. V lost 0 bases and J lost 2, with 10 bases in between. This CDR3 is 16 amino acids long. CDR3 DNA: TGTGCCAGCAGCTTAGCAGGAGGAGGGACTAATGAAAAACTGTTTTTT. Its protein product is CASSLAGGGTNEKLFF.

This clone was recorded a few times. This sequence joins TRBV4-3 and TRBJ2-3; 11 bases fit TRBD2. Germline-derived CDR1 and CDR2 are LGHNA and YSLEER. This CDR3 comprises 15 residues. V shed 4 bases and J 6 bases; nucleotides not matched to a gene: 6. Here the CDR3 DNA reads TGCGCCAGCAGCCTTTCGACTAGCGGGGTGGATACGCAGTATTTT. This gives the protein CASSLSTSGVDTQYF.

The V call is TRBV10-2, the J call TRBJ1-1; no clear D gene. Trimming pared 6 bases from V and 0 bases from J, leaving 8 bases between. The germline gives CDR1 WSHSY, CDR2 SAAADI. The CDR3 is made up of 13 amino acids. CDR3 DNA sequence: TGCGCCAGCAGGGTACCTATGAACACTGAAGCTTTCTTT. Translation gives CASRVPMNTEAFF.

This clone was counted only a few times. The J gene is TRBJ2-1, the V gene TRBV16; TRBD2 agrees at 9 bases. J gave up 8 bases and V 4 bases, and 6 bases lay outside the gene matches. The CDR3 runs to 14 residues. In germline, CDR1 is KGHSY, CDR2 FQNENV. CDR3 sequence (DNA): TGTGCCAGCAGCCGTCGCGGGAGGGGCCATGAGCAGTTCTTC. Translated: CASSRRGRGHEQFF.

V usage is TRBV14 and J usage is TRBJ2-7, with unresolved D. Germline V gives CDR1 SGHDN, CDR2 FVKESK. CDR3 length equals 11 residues. With 4 bases removed from V and 2 bases from J, the gap between germline ends came to 3 bases. The CDR3 loop is CASSRAYEQYF. DNA for the CDR3: TGTGCCAGCAGCCGAGCCTACGAGCAGTACTTC.

The DNA of the CDR3 is TGTGCCAGTACCAAGGGACTCTACACCGGGGAGCTGTTTTTT. As protein: CASTKGLYTGELFF. The V and J genes are TRBV19 and TRBJ2-2, with D maybe TRBD2 (6 bases). The CDR3 has 14 amino acids. V lost 7 bases, J lost 3 bases, and 12 bases lay in between. Germline assignment: CDR1 LNHDA and CDR2 SQIVND (reference sequence). Based on the CDR3 plus reference TRBV19 and TRBJ2-2, the full variable domain is DGGITQSPKYLFRKEGQNVTLSCEQNLNHDAMYWYRQDPGQGLRLIYYSQIVNDFQKGDIAEGYSVSREKKESFPLTVTSAQKNPTAFYLCASTKGLYTGELFFGEGSRLTVL.

The chain links TRBV5-5 to TRBJ2-7; possibly TRBD2 for D (5 bases). Trimming took 3 bases from V and 0 from J, leaving 16 bases between them. From germline, CDR1 is SGHKS and CDR2 YYEKEE (reference sequence). The CDR3 covers 16 residues. The CDR3 here is CASSSGLLEGSYEQYF. DNA for the CDR3: TGTGCCAGCAGCTCCGGTTTGCTAGAGGGCTCCTACGAGCAGTACTTC.

The chain has TRBV6-5 and TRBJ1-2; the D gene is possibly TRBD1 (6 bases). The CDR3 has 14 residues. Trimming pared 3 bases from V and 4 bases from J, leaving 12 bases between. Germline V gene sequence: CDR1 MNHEY, CDR2 SVGAGI. The chain's CDR3 is CASSYLDRSYGYTF. The CDR3 bases are TGTGCCAGCAGTTATCTCGACAGGTCCTATGGCTACACCTTC.

This chain links TRBV7-8 with TRBJ2-1, with 10 bases aligning to TRBD2. This CDR3 contains 15 residues. Germline CDR1 SGHVS, CDR2 FQNEAQ. The V gene end was trimmed by 1 base and the J gene end by 8 bases; junction bases not matched to a gene: 5. The CDR3 reads CASSLEREGLYEQFF. In DNA, the CDR3 is TGTGCCAGCAGCTTAGAGCGGGAGGGCCTGTATGAGCAGTTCTTC. Looking up the rest from reference TRBV7-8 and TRBJ2-1 gives the full variable domain: GAGVSQSPRYKVAKRGQDVALRCDPISGHVSLFWYQQALGQGPEFLTYFQNEAQLDKSGLPSDRFFAERPEGSVSTLKIQRTQQEDSAVYLCASSLEREGLYEQFFGPGTRLTVL.

This clone was observed once. Written as DNA, the CDR3 is TGTGCCAGCAGTCAGACAGGGGGCATATCTGGAAACACCATATATTTT. Amino acids: CASSQTGGISGNTIYF. The chain joins TRBV7-8 to TRBJ1-3; 10 bases line up with TRBD1. The junction had 6 bases not matched to a gene; V was cut back by 6 bases and J by 1 base. CDR1 and CDR2 (germline): SGHVS, FQNEAQ. The CDR3 runs to 16 residues.

J is TRBJ2-5 and V is TRBV7-2; 10 nucleotides align to TRBD2. Germline V CDR1 and CDR2: SGHTA, FQGNSA. This CDR3 contains 15 residues. V shed 6 bases, J shed 2 bases, and the junction held 6 bases outside the gene matches. This chain's CDR3 is CASRSSSGGQETQYF. The CDR3 nucleotides are TGTGCCAGCAGGTCCTCTAGCGGGGGTCAAGAGACCCAGTACTTC.

The CDR3: CASSLVRGGATGNTIYF. In nucleotides, the CDR3 is TGTGCCAGCAGCTTAGTTCGGGGGGGCGCGACTGGAAACACCATATATTTT. The chain couples TRBV7-2 to TRBJ1-3; D may be TRBD1 (6 bases). Germline V gives CDR1 SGHTA, CDR2 FQGNSA. Trimming shortened V by 1 base and J by 2 bases, and 15 bases separated the two germline ends. The CDR3 has 17 residues.

The chain employs TRBV19 and TRBJ2-3; TRBD2 matches 7 bases. From germline, CDR1 is LNHDA and CDR2 SQIVND (reference sequence). V trimming: 5 bases; J trimming: 0 bases; junction bases outside the gene matches: 5. The CDR3 length is 15 residues. The CDR3 region is CASSSNSGSTDTQYF. CDR3 bases: TGTGCCAGTAGTTCAAATAGCGGGAGCACAGATACGCAGTATTTT.

J is TRBJ1-6 and V is TRBV28; no clear D gene. The germline CDR1 and CDR2 sequences are MDHEN and SYDVKM. The V end lost 3 bases, the J end lost 7 bases, and 7 bases lay between the germline ends. This CDR3 contains 13 residues. CDR3 nucleotides: TGTGCCAGCAGTTTGGTCGAGAATTCACCCCTCCACTTT. Amino acids: CASSLVENSPLHF.

In its sample, this clone was seen many times. The chain uses TRBV2 and TRBJ1-2; 7 bases align to TRBD1. V dropped 6 bases and J dropped 7; count of bases not matched to a gene: 5. CDR1 and CDR2 from the germline V gene are SNHLY and FYNNEI. CDR3 length equals 12 residues. CDR3 bases: TGTGCCAGCAGGGGGACAGCTCGTGGCTACACCTTC. Residues: CASRGTARGYTF. The full variable domain, with the rest looked up from reference TRBV2 and TRBJ1-2, is EPEVTQTPSHQVTQMGQEVILRCVPISNHLYFYWYRQILGQKVEFLVSFYNNEISEKSEIFDDQFSVERPDGSNFTLKIRSTKLEDSAMYFCASRGTARGYTFGSGTRLTVV.